The rows below give T cell receptor beta chains drawn from one sample of a study of response to subunit inactivated influenza vaccine. TCRdb reprocessed the RT-PCR reads via MiXCR and lists one record per CDR3 protein. The table lists about 540,000 distinct CDR3 sequences, approximately 24% of them singletons. This sample also appeared in a second study, on T cells expressing NK-cell markers.

This material consisted of CD4+ T cells sorted from PBMCs, taken less than 13 days after vaccination. These receptors were obtained from a man aged 45-65 years who received an inactivated influenza vaccine. Each CDR3 is given with its conserved first and last residue. Each record gives: J gene, V gene, clone size, D gene, CDR3 DNA, CDR3 protein. The D gene is left open where the match is weak. For some rows the clone size is stated as once, few or many, or as a class when expanded; others skip it.

TRBJ1-5	TRBV6-1	many	-	TGTGCCAGCAGTCCGACAGCCAATCAGCCCCAGCATTTT	CASSPTANQPQHF
TRBJ2-3	TRBV20-1	-	-	TGCAGTGCTAGAGCTCAGTTCACTAGCACAGATACGCAGTATTTT	CSARAQFTSTDTQYF
TRBJ2-2	TRBV12-3/TRBV12-4	few	-	TGTGCCAGCAGCCCGACGCAGGGTAGCACCGGGGAGCTGTTTTTT	CASSPTQGSTGELFF
TRBJ2-5	TRBV20-1	many	-	TGCAGTGCTAGCAAGCAGAACCAAGAGACCCAGTACTTC	CSASKQNQETQYF
TRBJ2-1	TRBV13	-	TRBD1	TGTGCCAGCAGCGCGTACGGGACAGCCCTCCCCAATGAGCAGTTCTTC	CASSAYGTALPNEQFF
TRBJ2-7	TRBV28	-	-	TGTGCCAGCAGTTTAGGCCCAGTTTGGAACGAGCAGTACTTC	CASSLGPVWNEQYF
TRBJ2-1	TRBV6-2/TRBV6-3	many	TRBD2	TGTGCCAGCAGTTACTCCGGACTAGCGGGATGGGATGAGCAGTTCTTC	CASSYSGLAGWDEQFF
TRBJ1-5	TRBV28	few	TRBD1	TGTGCCAGCAGTTTATGGACAGGGTATAGCAATCAGCCCCAGCATTTT	CASSLWTGYSNQPQHF
TRBJ1-5	TRBV6-1	-	-	TGTGCCAGCAGTCAACGGTACAATCAGCCCCAGCATTTT	CASSQRYNQPQHF
TRBJ2-1	TRBV11-2	-	-	TGTGCCAGCAGCTTAGTAGCAGATGAGCAGTTCTTC	CASSLVADEQFF
TRBJ2-7	TRBV12-3/TRBV12-4	few	-	TGTGCCAGCACAAGCGGGTCGTACGAGCAGTACTTC	CASTSGSYEQYF
TRBJ2-5	TRBV27	few	TRBD2	TGTGCCAGCAGTCTCACTAGCGGGAGTTTCGAGACCCAGTACTTC	CASSLTSGSFETQYF
TRBJ1-3	TRBV7-2	-	-	TGTGCCAGCAGCTTCTCGAGGTCCCTGTGGGACACCATATATTTT	CASSFSRSLWDTIYF
TRBJ2-7	TRBV27	-	-	TGTGCCAGCAGTTCCAGACCCACCTACGAGCAGTACTTC	CASSSRPTYEQYF
TRBJ1-1	TRBV29-1	-	-	TGCAGCGTTGAGGTAGGGAGTACTGAAGCTTTCTTT	CSVEVGSTEAFF
TRBJ2-6	TRBV7-9	-	-	TGTGCCAGCAGTCTCGAGGGACGAGGGGCCAACGTCCTGACTTTC	CASSLEGRGANVLTF
TRBJ1-4	TRBV20-1	-	-	TGCAGTGTGTCAACCGGGACGGGGAATGAAAAACTGTTTTTT	CSVSTGTGNEKLFF
TRBJ2-3	TRBV5-1	many	-	TGCGCCAGCAGCTTGGTGCAGGACACAGATACGCAGTATTTT	CASSLVQDTDTQYF
TRBJ1-5	TRBV18	few	-	TGTGCCAGCTCACCGGCGGCAGGGGCCAAGCAGCCCCAGCATTTT	CASSPAAGAKQPQHF
TRBJ2-3	TRBV11-2	once	TRBD2	TGTGCCAGCAGCTTATCGATAGCGGGGAGAACAGATACGCAGTATTTT	CASSLSIAGRTDTQYF
TRBJ1-2	TRBV6-4	-	-	TGTGCCAGCAGTGACTCAAGAGGAATTCCCTATGGCTACACCTTC	CASSDSRGIPYGYTF
TRBJ1-2	TRBV7-2	-	TRBD1	TGTGCCAGCAGCTCCCAGGGACAGGGATTATCTGGCTACACCTTC	CASSSQGQGLSGYTF
TRBJ1-2	TRBV12-3/TRBV12-4	-	-	TGTGCCAGCCGGGGGGAAGCTAACTATGGCTACACCTTC	CASRGEANYGYTF
TRBJ2-2	TRBV28	-	-	TGTGCCAGCAGTTCCCGCGGGACTAACACCGGGGAGCTGTTTTTT	CASSSRGTNTGELFF
TRBJ2-1	TRBV10-3	-	-	TGTGCCATCAGTGATTCGGGACCGGGAGCATACAATGAGCAGTTCTTC	CAISDSGPGAYNEQFF
TRBJ1-6	TRBV7-2	few	-	TGTGCCAGCAGCTCCCGGGACCGGCTCCACTTT	CASSSRDRLHF
TRBJ2-3	TRBV7-2	once	TRBD2	TGTGCCAGCAGCTTAGCCTATTGGACTAGCAAAATCAGAGATACGCAGTATTTT	CASSLAYWTSKIRDTQYF
TRBJ2-7	TRBV13	-	-	TGTGCCAGCAGCTTATTTATTGGGGACAGGATAGCGGGAGAGCAATACGAGCAGTACTTC	CASSLFIGDRIAGEQYEQYF
TRBJ1-6	TRBV12-3/TRBV12-4	few	-	TGTGCCAGCAGTTTGGCCTATTCACCCCTCCACTTT	CASSLAYSPLHF
TRBJ1-1	TRBV5-1	-	-	TGCGCCAGCAGGGTGGAGACAAGAGTCTCATCAGCTTTCTTT	CASRVETRVSSAFF
TRBJ1-1	TRBV20-1	-	-	TGCAGTGCTAGACCTTGGGAGGTTACTGAAGCTTTCTTT	CSARPWEVTEAFF
TRBJ2-7	TRBV4-3	few	TRBD1	TGCGCCAGCAGACAACTGTACAGGGGGGCCTACGAGCAGTACTTC	CASRQLYRGAYEQYF
TRBJ2-1	TRBV20-1	few	TRBD2	TGCAGTGCTGGGATTACTAGCGGGAGAATGGATGAGCAGTTCTTC	CSAGITSGRMDEQFF
TRBJ2-3	TRBV20-1	few	-	TGCAGTGCTAGGGCCGGAAGACGGGTGGATACGCAGTATTTT	CSARAGRRVDTQYF
TRBJ2-6	TRBV29-1	-	-	TGCAGCGCTGAGGACATCTACTCTGGGGCCAACGTCCTGACTTTC	CSAEDIYSGANVLTF
TRBJ1-1	TRBV20-1	-	TRBD1	TGCAGTGCTAGAGGGGGGCGACAGGGTTTCACTGAAGCTTTCTTT	CSARGGRQGFTEAFF
TRBJ2-2	TRBV4-1	many	-	TGCGCCAGCAGCCAAAAAAGTCAAAGGGAAAGTTACACCGGGGAGCTGTTTTTT	CASSQKSQRESYTGELFF
TRBJ2-7	TRBV6-1	few	TRBD1	TGTGCCAGCAGTGTGGGGACAGGTGTCGACGAGCAGTACTTC	CASSVGTGVDEQYF
TRBJ2-1	TRBV12-3/TRBV12-4	few	-	TGTGCCAGCAGTCCTCTTGGGGGGAATGAGCAGTTCTTC	CASSPLGGNEQFF
TRBJ2-1	TRBV5-1	-	TRBD2	TGCTCCAGCAGCTTACCGACCAGCGGGAACCAGGGATTAAGCTCCTACAATGAGCAGTTCTTC	CSSSLPTSGNQGLSSYNEQFF
TRBJ2-5	TRBV29-1	-	TRBD2	TGCAGCGCCCGGCGGGGGGGCTTGGGAGAGACCCAGTACTTC	CSARRGGLGETQYF
TRBJ2-1	TRBV7-2	few	-	TGTGCCAGCAGCTTAGCGCCGGTAGCGGACAATGAGCAGTTCTTC	CASSLAPVADNEQFF
TRBJ2-4	TRBV28	few	TRBD2	TGTGCCAGCAGTACGGCTTCACTAGCGGGAGTCCCGGGAAACATTCAGTACTTC	CASSTASLAGVPGNIQYF